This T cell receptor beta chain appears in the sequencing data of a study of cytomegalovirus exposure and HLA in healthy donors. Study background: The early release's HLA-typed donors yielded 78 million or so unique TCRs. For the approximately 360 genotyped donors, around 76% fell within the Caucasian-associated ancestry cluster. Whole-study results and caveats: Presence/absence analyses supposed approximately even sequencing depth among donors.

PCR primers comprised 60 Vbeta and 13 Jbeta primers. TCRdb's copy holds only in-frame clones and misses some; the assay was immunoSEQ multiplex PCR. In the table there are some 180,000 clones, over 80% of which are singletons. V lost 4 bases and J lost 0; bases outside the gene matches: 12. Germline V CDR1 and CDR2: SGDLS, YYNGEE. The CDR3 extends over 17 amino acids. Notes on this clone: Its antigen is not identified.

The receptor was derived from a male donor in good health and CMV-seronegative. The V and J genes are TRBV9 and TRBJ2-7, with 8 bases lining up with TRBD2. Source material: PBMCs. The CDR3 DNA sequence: TGTGCCAGCAGCCCCACTCAGCGGGGGACTAACTCCTACGAGCAGTACTTC. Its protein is CASSPTQRGTNSYEQYF.